The 26 T cell receptor beta chains given below trace back to one sample, sequenced in a study of PD-1 blockade in classical Hodgkin lymphoma. The time point denotes: cycle 4 day 1 (C4D1), after 6 weeks of nivolumab. All patients relapsed after autologous stem cell transplantation, and brentuximab vedotin exposure varied. Assay used: immunoSEQ multiplex PCR; TCRdb lists only in-frame clones, some missing. The sample shows tens of thousands of clones, approximately 90% of them seen only once. The specimen was peripheral blood mononuclear cells (PBMCs), collected before the fourth cycle of nivolumab. The receptors come from a human donor with classical Hodgkin lymphoma.

This clone was counted a single time. CDR3 nucleotide sequence: TGTGCCAGCAGTTACTCAGGCGGGGACTCCTACGAGCAGTACTTC. This codes for CASSYSGGDSYEQYF. The chain joins TRBV6-5 to TRBJ2-7; possibly TRBD2 for D (6 bases). The CDR3 has 15 residues. The V gene lost 0 bases and the J gene lost 0 bases, with 9 bases spanning the gap. Germline V gene lookup returns CDR1 MNHEY and CDR2 SVGAGI.

The rearrangement joins TRBV2 to TRBJ2-1, with D tentatively TRBD1 (5 bases). Germline V CDR1 and CDR2: SNHLY, FYNNEI. Trimming cost V 2 bases and J 4 bases, with 12 bases left between them. The CDR3 extends over 15 amino acids. CDR3 residues: CASSERGGRYNEQFF. CDR3 in DNA: TGTGCCAGCAGTGAAAGGGGTGGACGGTACAATGAGCAGTTCTTC.

This clone was picked up one time. The genes are TRBV28 and TRBJ2-3; D perhaps matches TRBD1 (8 bases). The germline CDR1 and CDR2 sequences are MDHEN and SYDVKM. CDR3 length: 17 residues. Trimming pared 8 bases from V and 4 bases from J, leaving 25 bases between. The CDR3 DNA is TGTGCCAGCCTGGGAGGGCAGGGGGCGGTATCAGCAGATACGCAGTATTTT. Translating it yields CASLGGQGAVSADTQYF.

The gene calls are TRBV28 and TRBJ1-6; unclear D gene. Deletions cut 7 bases from V and 8 bases from J, with 9 bases between. CDR1 is MDHEN and CDR2 is SYDVKM in the germline V gene. The CDR3 has 12 amino acids. CDR3 region: CASNDVDSPLHF. The CDR3 DNA reads as TGTGCCAGCAATGACGTGGATTCACCCCTCCACTTT.

The chain links TRBV2 to TRBJ1-1; 9 positions agree with TRBD1. J gave up 1 base and V 6 bases, and 3 bases lay outside the gene matches. Germline CDR1 and CDR2: SNHLY and FYNNEI. The CDR3 consists of 14 residues. The CDR3 spells CASRPQGANTEAFF. CDR3 DNA: TGTGCCAGCAGGCCACAGGGGGCGAACACTGAAGCTTTCTTT.

V and J are TRBV7-2 and TRBJ2-5, with TRBD2 identical over 7 bases. V lost 0 bases and J lost 0; bases outside the gene matches: 1. The CDR3 consists of 15 residues. Germline CDR1 and CDR2: SGHTA and FQGNSA. The DNA for the CDR3 is TGTGCCAGCAGCTTAGCCGGGACTAACCAAGAGACCCAGTACTTC. This gives the protein CASSLAGTNQETQYF.

V and J are TRBV2 and TRBJ2-5; maybe TRBD2 (5 bases). CDR1 is SNHLY, CDR2 FYNNEI, per germline. This CDR3 region has 15 residues. V shed 3 bases and J shed 1 base, with 12 bases lying between them. DNA for the CDR3: TGTGCCAGCAGTGATCTAGCCCTACTCCAAGAGACCCAGTACTTC. It specifies CASSDLALLQETQYF. Combining the CDR3 with reference TRBV2 and TRBJ2-5 gives the whole variable domain EPEVTQTPSHQVTQMGQEVILRCVPISNHLYFYWYRQILGQKVEFLVSFYNNEISEKSEIFDDQFSVERPDGSNFTLKIRSTKLEDSAMYFCASSDLALLQETQYFGPGTRLLVL.

The CDR3 DNA reads as TGTGCCAGCAGTTCGAGCCTTGGGACTAGCGGTAAGGTGGCAGATACGCAGTATTTT. Amino acids: CASSSSLGTSGKVADTQYF. The chain links TRBV28 to TRBJ2-3, with 11 bases that match TRBD2. CDR1 and CDR2 (germline): MDHEN, SYDVKM. This CDR3 spans 19 amino acids. With V trimmed by 4 bases and J by 4 bases, 16 bases remained unmatched.

The V and J genes are TRBV19 and TRBJ2-1; weak D call: TRBD2 (7 bases). The CDR3 spans 16 residues. With 7 bases removed from V and 0 bases from J, the gap between germline ends came to 16 bases. Germline-derived CDR1 and CDR2 are LNHDA and SQIVND (reference sequence). The CDR3 DNA sequence: TGTGCCAGTACCCCACAGGGAGGGGGCTCCTACAATGAGCAGTTCTTC. The encoded protein is CASTPQGGGSYNEQFF.

This rearrangement joins TRBV5-1 to TRBJ2-5; D perhaps matches TRBD1 (6 bases). The CDR3 is made up of 14 amino acids. Germline values: CDR1 SGHRS, CDR2 YFSETQ. Trimming removed 3 bases at V and 2 bases at J, with 11 bases between. This chain's CDR3 is CASSSGVKQETQYF. The CDR3, as DNA: TGCGCCAGCAGCTCAGGGGTCAAACAAGAGACCCAGTACTTC.

This clone was picked up a small number of times. This chain connects TRBV2 to TRBJ2-3; 12 positions match TRBD2. V lost 6 bases and J lost 7; bases outside the gene matches: 11. Looked up from germline, CDR1 is SNHLY and CDR2 is FYNNEI. This CDR3 comprises 16 residues. The CDR3 loop is CASRATLAGGLYTQYF. Here the CDR3 DNA reads TGTGCCAGCAGAGCCACCCTAGCGGGGGGGCTGTATACGCAGTATTTT.

The chain recombines TRBV4-1 with TRBJ2-1; TRBD1 matches 8 bases. Per the germline V gene, CDR1 is MGHRA and CDR2 is YSYEKL. This CDR3 is built from 17 residues. Trimming cost V 0 bases and J 9 bases; bases outside gene matches: 13. CDR3 nucleotides: TGCGCCAGCAGCCAAGATCCCATTGGACAGGGCGTCGCTGAGCAGTTCTTC. It specifies CASSQDPIGQGVAEQFF.

The V call is TRBV6-1, the J call TRBJ2-3; D gene uncertain. This CDR3 contains 12 residues. The V and J ends lost 0 bases and 7 bases respectively, with 5 bases between them. In germline, CDR1 is MNHNS, CDR2 SASEGT. In DNA, the CDR3 is TGTGCCAGCAGTGAAGCGGGGAATACGCAGTATTTT. It is translated as CASSEAGNTQYF.

This chain connects TRBV6-5 to TRBJ2-7, with 8 positions matching TRBD2. Germline CDR1 is MNHEY and CDR2 is SVGAGI. The CDR3 is 14 residues long. The trim removed 5 bases at V and 0 bases at J, leaving 3 bases unmatched. The CDR3 nucleotides read TGTGCCAGCAGTACGAGCGGGAGCTCCTACGAGCAGTACTTC. This sequence encodes CASSTSGSSYEQYF.

The chain joins TRBV5-4 to TRBJ2-2; 8 positions match TRBD1. V trimming: 3 bases; J trimming: 2 bases; junction bases outside the gene matches: 3. Germline CDR1 and CDR2: SGHNT and YYREEE (reference sequence). The CDR3 is made up of 15 amino acids. The CDR3 region has the DNA TGTGCCAGCAGCTCTACAGGGGGAAACACCGGGGAGCTGTTTTTT. This gives the protein CASSSTGGNTGELFF.

The CDR3 DNA follows: TGTGCCAGCAGCTTAAGGTGGATTCCCGAAGGCGACGAGCAGTACTTC. The encoded protein is CASSLRWIPEGDEQYF. The V call is TRBV7-8, the J call TRBJ2-7; no clear D gene. V was trimmed by 2 bases and J by 5 bases, leaving 19 bases between them. The V gene's germline CDR1 is SGHVS and CDR2 FQNEAQ. The CDR3 has 16 amino acids. Full variable domain (rest looked up from reference TRBV7-8 and TRBJ2-7): GAGVSQSPRYKVAKRGQDVALRCDPISGHVSLFWYQQALGQGPEFLTYFQNEAQLDKSGLPSDRFFAERPEGSVSTLKIQRTQQEDSAVYLCASSLRWIPEGDEQYFGPGTRLTVT.

The rearrangement joins TRBV7-9 to TRBJ1-3; D gene unclear. V dropped 6 bases and J dropped 0 bases, with 3 bases sitting between them. The CDR3 extends over 12 amino acids. Germline CDR1 reads SEHNR; CDR2 reads FQNEAQ (reference sequence). Here the CDR3 reads CASRFSGNTIYF. The CDR3, as DNA: TGTGCCAGCAGGTTCTCTGGAAACACCATATATTTT.

V is TRBV9 and J is TRBJ2-1; D uncertain. Deletions cut 0 bases from V and 0 bases from J, with 10 bases between. The length of the CDR3 is 16 residues. In germline, CDR1 is SGDLS, CDR2 YYNGEE. The DNA for the CDR3 is TGTGCCAGCAGCGTAGCTACCCCGAGCTCCTACAATGAGCAGTTCTTC. Its translation: CASSVATPSSYNEQFF.

The chain is built from TRBV28 and TRBJ2-7; 12 nucleotides match TRBD1. Trimming at V came to 5 bases and at J to 3 bases, leaving 2 bases not matched to a gene. The CDR3 spans 14 residues. Germline V gene sequence: CDR1 MDHEN, CDR2 SYDVKM. The CDR3 loop reads CASSGTGGFYEQYF. In DNA, the CDR3 is TGTGCCAGCAGTGGGACAGGGGGCTTCTACGAGCAGTACTTC.

The rearrangement joins TRBV28 to TRBJ2-7; D might be TRBD1 (6 bases). The CDR3 is made up of 17 amino acids. Between the trimmed V and J ends, which lost 1 base and 4 bases, there was a span of 20 bases. Germline CDR1 is MDHEN and CDR2 is SYDVKM. The CDR3 reads CASSLFGGAGERYEQYF. For the CDR3, the DNA is TGTGCCAGCAGTTTATTTGGTGGGGCAGGGGAAAGGTACGAGCAGTACTTC. The full variable domain, with the rest looked up from reference TRBV28 and TRBJ2-7, is DVKVTQSSRYLVKRTGEKVFLECVQDMDHENMFWYRQDPGLGLRLIYFSYDVKMKEKGDIPEGYSVSREKKERFSLILESASTNQTSMYLCASSLFGGAGERYEQYFGPGTRLTVT.

V is TRBV9 and J is TRBJ2-5, with D possibly TRBD2 on 6 matching bases. CDR1 is SGDLS, CDR2 YYNGEE, per germline. The CDR3 consists of 15 residues. V was pared by 0 bases and J by 5 bases, with 14 bases between. This chain's CDR3 is CASSVERGAGETQYF. For the CDR3, the DNA is TGTGCCAGCAGCGTAGAAAGGGGCGCGGGGGAGACCCAGTACTTC.

The CDR3 is CASGPSSGRWETQYF. CDR3 nucleotide sequence: TGTGCCAGCGGCCCCAGTAGCGGGAGGTGGGAGACCCAGTACTTC. The gene calls are TRBV9 and TRBJ2-5; 10 bases fit TRBD2. The length of the CDR3 is 15 residues. Germline-derived CDR1 and CDR2 are SGDLS and YYNGEE. Trimming at V came to 7 bases and at J to 5 bases, leaving 11 bases not matched to a gene.

This rearrangement joins TRBV7-2 to TRBJ2-7, with D unclear. Germline V gene data show CDR1 as SGHTA and CDR2 as FQGNSA. The CDR3 is 12 amino acids. V lost 5 bases and J lost 0, with 5 bases in between. In DNA form, the CDR3 reads TGTGCCAGCAGCACCGACTCCTACGAGCAGTACTTC. Encoded protein: CASSTDSYEQYF.

This clone appeared once. The chain joins TRBV4-1 to TRBJ2-3, with 9 bases identical to TRBD2. The CDR3 is 21 amino acids. The V gene end was trimmed by 4 bases and the J gene end by 4 bases; junction bases not matched to a gene: 24. Germline V gene data show CDR1 as MGHRA and CDR2 as YSYEKL. CDR3: CASSLGALSAYTGTSSDTQYF. CDR3 sequence (DNA): TGCGCCAGCAGCCTCGGGGCCTTGAGCGCCTACACCGGGACTAGCTCAGATACGCAGTATTTT.

The chain has TRBV27 and TRBJ2-1, with unresolved D. Between the trimmed V and J ends, which lost 1 base and 7 bases, there was a span of 5 bases. This CDR3 spans 12 amino acids. Germline V gene data show CDR1 as MNHEY and CDR2 as SMNVEV (reference sequence). The CDR3 reads CASSLWGNEQFF. The DNA for the CDR3 is TGTGCCAGCAGTTTATGGGGAAATGAGCAGTTCTTC.

The gene calls are TRBV4-1 and TRBJ2-1; 8 bases align to TRBD2. With 0 bases clipped from V and 5 bases from J, the junction kept 6 bases outside the gene matches. This CDR3 has 16 amino acids. Germline loops: CDR1 MGHRA, CDR2 YSYEKL. Here the CDR3 reads CASSQEQRGRNNEQFF. CDR3 nucleotides: TGCGCCAGCAGCCAAGAACAGCGGGGGCGAAACAATGAGCAGTTCTTC.